The 25 T cell receptor beta chains given below trace back to one sample, sequenced in a study of blood T cell repertoires in COVID-19. The repertoire was sequenced with immunoSEQ multiplex PCR; TCRdb's copy has only in-frame clones and lacks some. The repertoire holds approximately 400,000 clones, with around 88% as singletons. The specimen sequenced was peripheral blood. The receptors here all came from a woman between 50 and 59 years old with COVID-19, enrolled during active disease.

V gene TRBV4-1 combines with J gene TRBJ1-4; D gene unclear. From germline, CDR1 is MGHRA and CDR2 YSYEKL. The V and J ends lost 1 base and 8 bases respectively, with 23 bases between them. This CDR3 region has 18 residues. CDR3 DNA: TGCGCCAGCAGCCAAGGCCCCTCCAATCAGGCTGGAAAAGAAAAACTGTTTTTT. It encodes CASSQGPSNQAGKEKLFF.

The chain recombines TRBV23-1 with TRBJ2-3; D unresolved. TRBV23-1 qualifies as an ORF whose function is uncertain. Trimming cost V 4 bases and J 5 bases, with 7 bases left between them. This CDR3 region has 12 residues. CDR3 in amino acids: CASSRGGDTQYF. CDR3 DNA sequence: TGCGCCAGCAGTCGCGGTGGAGATACGCAGTATTTT.

V and J are TRBV30 and TRBJ1-2; tentative D call: TRBD1 (6 bases). V lost 1 base to trimming and J lost 7 bases, with 10 bases between them. The V gene's germline CDR1 is GTSNPN and CDR2 SVGIG (reference sequence). There are 12 residues in the CDR3. CDR3: CAWSGGGSGYTF. CDR3 sequence (DNA): TGTGCCTGGAGTGGTGGGGGCTCTGGCTACACCTTC.

The CDR3 DNA reads as TGTGCCAGCAGTTTGGGGGACTACCCTTACAATGAGCAGTTCTTC. Encoded protein: CASSLGDYPYNEQFF. The chain is built from TRBV27 and TRBJ2-1; 7 bases match TRBD2. The CDR3 runs 15 residues. The V gene end was trimmed by 3 bases and the J gene end by 4 bases; junction bases not matched to a gene: 6. In germline, CDR1 is MNHEY, CDR2 SMNVEV (reference sequence).

This sequence joins TRBV5-1 and TRBJ1-2; D ambiguous. Trimming removed 0 bases from V and 7 bases from J, with 7 bases in between. The CDR3 covers 12 residues. Germline V gene sequence: CDR1 SGHRS, CDR2 YFSETQ. In DNA form, the CDR3 reads TGCGCCAGCAGCTTGGAATTCGTTGGCTACACCTTC. This codes for CASSLEFVGYTF.

The V gene is TRBV6-5, the J gene TRBJ2-2, with 8 positions matching TRBD1. CDR1 and CDR2 (germline): MNHEY, SVGAGI. The CDR3 totals 15 residues. The ends lost 5 bases at V and 4 bases at J; junction bases unmatched: 6. The CDR3 bases are TGTGCCAGCAGTCCGGACAGGGCCAGCACCGGGGAGCTGTTTTTT. It translates to CASSPDRASTGELFF.

The chain couples TRBV27 to TRBJ2-5, with TRBD1 matching 9 bases. The germline gives CDR1 MNHEY, CDR2 SMNVEV (reference sequence). This CDR3 contains 13 residues. V lost 8 bases and J lost 5; bases outside the gene matches: 6. The CDR3 DNA follows: TGTGCCAGCTCCGGGACAGGGATCGAGACCCAGTACTTC. Its protein product is CASSGTGIETQYF.

A few counts support this clone. The chain couples TRBV12-5 to TRBJ1-6; 8 bases are a match to TRBD1. The germline V gene encodes CDR1 LGHNT and CDR2 FRNRAP. Germline trimming cut 5 bases from V and 10 bases from J; bases unmatched to any gene: 4. The CDR3 has 13 residues. The CDR3 sequence is CASGVHRGSPLHF. The CDR3 bases are TGTGCTAGTGGTGTACACAGGGGGTCACCCCTCCACTTT.

This chain uses TRBV27 with TRBJ2-7, with unresolved D. The germline gives CDR1 MNHEY, CDR2 SMNVEV (reference sequence). This CDR3 contains 13 residues. Between the trimmed V and J ends, which lost 5 bases and 7 bases, there was a span of 15 bases. The chain's CDR3 is CASSDRVIKEQYF. CDR3 nucleotides: TGTGCCAGCAGTGACCGGGTTATTAAGGAGCAGTACTTC.

The chain employs TRBV2 and TRBJ1-2; D is perhaps TRBD1 (6 bases). V was clipped by 2 bases and J by 4 bases, with 14 bases between them. Germline V CDR1 and CDR2: SNHLY, FYNNEI. The CDR3 loop spans 15 amino acids. DNA of the CDR3: TGTGCCAGCAGTGAATACAGGGTGGGGACCTATGGCTACACCTTC. Amino acid sequence: CASSEYRVGTYGYTF. The whole variable domain, filled in from reference TRBV2 and TRBJ1-2, reads EPEVTQTPSHQVTQMGQEVILRCVPISNHLYFYWYRQILGQKVEFLVSFYNNEISEKSEIFDDQFSVERPDGSNFTLKIRSTKLEDSAMYFCASSEYRVGTYGYTFGSGTRLTVV.

V and J are TRBV30 and TRBJ1-5, with D tentatively TRBD1 (5 bases). This CDR3 has 15 amino acids. Germline V gives CDR1 GTSNPN, CDR2 SVGIG (reference sequence). V was pared by 0 bases and J by 3 bases, with 12 bases between. The CDR3 coding sequence is TGTGCCTGGAGTGTAGCGGGACTCATCAATCAGCCCCAGCATTTT. Protein sequence: CAWSVAGLINQPQHF.

J is TRBJ1-2 and V is TRBV5-4; 10 bases line up with TRBD1. The CDR3 covers 16 residues. With V trimmed by 0 bases and J by 4 bases, 6 bases remained unmatched. Germline loops: CDR1 SGHNT, CDR2 YYREEE (reference sequence). The DNA of the CDR3 is TGTGCCAGCAGCTTGGACCAGACAGGGGGCATCTATGGCTACACCTTC. It encodes CASSLDQTGGIYGYTF.

CDR3 in amino acids: CASGYRGTGAGEQYF. As DNA, the CDR3 is TGCGCCAGCGGTTACAGGGGGACAGGGGCGGGCGAGCAGTACTTC. The chain couples TRBV10-2 to TRBJ2-7, with 10 bases aligning to TRBD1. V trimming: 8 bases; J trimming: 6 bases; junction bases outside the gene matches: 13. Germline V gene lookup returns CDR1 WSHSY and CDR2 SAAADI. The CDR3 consists of 15 residues.

The chain employs TRBV19 and TRBJ2-1; 9 bases fit TRBD2. The V gene end was trimmed by 6 bases and the J gene end by 4 bases; junction bases not matched to a gene: 4. The CDR3 is 14 amino acids. In germline, CDR1 is LNHDA, CDR2 SQIVND (reference sequence). The CDR3 loop reads CASSLAGAYNEQFF. The CDR3 nucleotides read TGTGCCAGTAGCTTAGCGGGGGCGTACAATGAGCAGTTCTTC.

As concerns this clone: The sample has other DNA sequences that encode this CDR3 too. The chain combines TRBV3-1 (or the pseudogene TRBV3-2) with TRBJ2-3; the match to TRBD1 covers 8 bases. Germline CDR1 and CDR2: LGHDT and YNNKEL (reference sequence). CDR3 length: 15 amino acids. Losses at the gene ends were 1 base for V and 3 bases for J; bases not matched to a gene: 3. CDR3 sequence reads: CASSQGTGITDTQYF. For the CDR3, the DNA is TGTGCCAGCAGCCAAGGGACAGGGATAACAGATACGCAGTATTTT.

The count of this clone is one. The chain recombines TRBV5-4 with TRBJ2-5; no reliable D call. Per the germline V gene, CDR1 is SGHNT and CDR2 is YYREEE (reference sequence). The CDR3 is 15 amino acids. Trimming cost V 2 bases and J 1 base, with 12 bases left between them. CDR3 in DNA: TGTGCCAGCAGCTTTTTACAGCCCTTCCAAGAGACCCAGTACTTC. This encodes CASSFLQPFQETQYF. The full variable domain, with the rest looked up from reference TRBV5-4 and TRBJ2-5, is ETGVTQSPTHLIKTRGQQVTLRCSSQSGHNTVSWYQQALGQGPQFIFQYYREEENGRGNFPPRFSGLQFPNYSSELNVNALELDDSALYLCASSFLQPFQETQYFGPGTRLLVL.

V and J are TRBV4-2 and TRBJ2-1; D remains ambiguous. This CDR3 contains 15 residues. Germline V CDR1 and CDR2: LGHNA, YNFKEQ. The V and J ends lost 3 bases and 5 bases respectively, with 14 bases between them. The CDR3 region has the DNA TGTGCCAGCAGCCATTTACCCAGGAACCACAATGAGCAGTTCTTC. This translates into CASSHLPRNHNEQFF.

The chain joins TRBV5-6 to TRBJ1-6; 12 bases are shared with TRBD1. Germline CDR1 is SGHDT and CDR2 is YYEEEE. This CDR3 spans 17 amino acids. Germline trimming cut 4 bases from V and 8 bases from J; bases unmatched to any gene: 10. Here the CDR3 reads CASSRRDRGRRYSPLHF. As DNA, the CDR3 is TGTGCCAGCAGCCGGCGGGACAGGGGGCGCCGGTATTCACCCCTCCACTTT.

The chain joins TRBV12-3 or TRBV12-4 to TRBJ2-7; weak D call: TRBD1 (5 bases). CDR3 length: 13 residues. Trimming took off 2 bases at V and 3 bases at J, with 8 bases between the two ends. CDR3 DNA: TGTGCCAGCAGTTTAAAGACAGTCTACGAGCAGTACTTC. Translated, it gives CASSLKTVYEQYF.

CDR3 amino acids: CASSQDSQAGNQPQHF. CDR3 in DNA: TGCGCCAGCAGCCAAGATAGTCAGGCAGGCAATCAGCCCCAGCATTTT. The rearrangement joins TRBV4-1 to TRBJ1-5; D is ambiguous. This CDR3 contains 16 residues. The V end was cut by 0 bases, the J end by 2 bases, with 11 bases between. CDR1 MGHRA and CDR2 YSYEKL come from the germline V gene.

The V call is TRBV5-6, the J call TRBJ1-2, with D unclear. V lost 0 bases and J lost 2, with 14 bases in between. The germline V gene encodes CDR1 SGHDT and CDR2 YYEEEE. The CDR3 runs 16 residues. As DNA, the CDR3 is TGTGCCAGCAGCTTGGGGCCTCGGGAGGAGAACTATGGCTACACCTTC. This translates into CASSLGPREENYGYTF.

This chain uses TRBV25-1 with TRBJ1-5; TRBD1 aligns across 9 bases. CDR1 and CDR2 (germline): MGHDK, SYGVNS. V shed 5 bases and J 6 bases; nucleotides not matched to a gene: 5. CDR3 length equals 14 residues. The CDR3 is CASSTGTGSQPQHF. In DNA form, the CDR3 reads TGTGCCAGCAGTACCGGGACAGGGAGTCAGCCCCAGCATTTT.

The V and J genes are TRBV11-2 and TRBJ2-1; TRBD1 matches at 11 bases. Germline trimming cut 3 bases from V and 9 bases from J; bases unmatched to any gene: 4. The CDR3 sequence is 14 residues long. Germline V gene data show CDR1 as SGHAT and CDR2 as FQNNGV. The CDR3 coding sequence is TGTGCCAGCAGCTTGCGGACAGGGGGCGGTGAGCAGTTCTTC. Translation: CASSLRTGGGEQFF.

J is TRBJ2-1 and V is TRBV19; 8 nucleotides line up with TRBD1. Germline values: CDR1 LNHDA, CDR2 SQIVND (reference sequence). The CDR3 covers 14 residues. Unmatched junction bases numbered 8, after V lost 7 bases and J lost 6 bases. The CDR3 reads CASNQGALFNEQFF. The DNA of the CDR3 is TGTGCCAGTAATCAGGGGGCGTTATTCAATGAGCAGTTCTTC.

CDR3 nucleotides: TGTGCCAGCAGCCGAGTTATGAACACTGAAGCTTTCTTT. Protein: CASSRVMNTEAFF. The gene calls are TRBV2 and TRBJ1-1; no clear D gene. The CDR3 has 13 residues. V was trimmed by 6 bases and J by 0 bases, leaving 8 bases between them. Germline CDR1 SNHLY, CDR2 FYNNEI.